Sequencing of this TCR beta chain was carried out in a study of blood T cell repertoires in COVID-19 (dated by TCRdb to the early 2020s). A note on the overall study: Samples covering the acute and convalescent phases of COVID-19 were provided by collaborators in the United States, Italy and Spain. The prospective study material was composed of cDNA or gDNA derived from T cells, B-cell-depleted T cells, or PBMCs. The samples were drawn from two sources: the first 160 participants of the ongoing ImmuneRACE study, and 950 to 1,500 subjects contributed by 6 global collaborators. Where HLA class I and class II types were available, the types were taken from metadata supplied by the sample provider, not from assay-based typing. Nearly every sample came with metadata listing a de-identified subject ID, COVID-19 status, age in years and sex. Deeply sampled blood TCRbeta repertoires from subjects exposed to, actively infected with, or recovered from COVID-19 were included in the dataset. The repertoires were released in a freely available public database intended as a resource for research on the immune response to SARS-CoV-2. Beyond this particular receptor, the publication reports: Clinical and demographic metadata were provided uncurated, with the amount varying by source and participant.

Each collaborating institution followed its own protocols to collect whole blood in K2EDTA tubes. For TCRbeta analysis, collaborators shipped samples in one of three forms: frozen whole blood, isolated PBMCs, or DNA extracted from either of those sample types. This clone was seen once. Its cognate antigen has yet to be identified. Per-nucleotide qualities are absent, and no much larger clonotype sits a single base away. Trimming accounts for 2 bases at V and 1 base at J, while the number of junction bases matched to no gene is 5. Via the germline V gene, CDR1 is MNHEY and CDR2 SVGEGT. The cysteine opens and the phenylalanine closes a CDR3 of 16 amino acids. The kept DNA is CDR3 alone, 48 bases in frame from the first base. TCRbeta CDR3 regions were amplified from genomic DNA by means of the immunoSEQ Assay, a bias-controlled multiplex PCR. The authors' pipeline ran thus. The number of nucleated cells in each sample was estimated by amplification of reference gene primers within the assay. To quantify the absolute abundance of each unique TCRbeta CDR3 rearrangement, sequence reads were collapsed and filtered. For each sample, productive Simpson clonality was calculated as the square root of Simpson's diversity index over productive rearrangements. The source is immuneACCESS, and TCRdb retained only in-frame sequences with V and J called. Part of the clones is not carried over; for the studies checked, unresolved V genes explain less than half of this, and the remainder is unexplained. V and J calls and clone size are those listed in that table; D and trimming were worked out from the DNA. This sample lists 250,000 to 300,000 clones; over 70% were detected once. Around 5.4% of the sample goes to the ten largest clones.

Sequencing input: peripheral blood. The sequence came from a man aged 80 or over with acute or convalescent COVID-19. The chain joins TRBV6-2 or TRBV6-3 to TRBJ2-5; 9 of the junction bases match TRBD2. The nucleotides read TGTGCCAGCAGTTACCGAGCGGGGGGCCTCCAAGAGACCCAGTACTTC. Its product reads: CASSYRAGGLQETQYF.